The source of this T cell receptor (beta chain) is a study of Ad26.COV2.S vaccination and SARS-CoV-2 variants. Study results and caveats: It was vaccine recipients, not placebo recipients, who had the higher spike-specific TCR breadth. It is possible that the TCR breadth and depth analyses underestimated the total T cell responses.

About this clone itself: The antigen remains undetermined.

Clones were read by immunoSEQ multiplex PCR, and TCRdb kept only the in-frame ones, dropping some. The table lists 500,000 or so clones, 89% of them singletons. Per germline, CDR1 SGHRS and CDR2 YFSETQ. The CDR3 sequence is 15 residues long. The V end lost 4 bases, the J end lost 0 bases, and 12 bases lay between the germline ends. The treatment was: roughly 20 received Ad26.COV2.S at low or high dose, single or two shots; several received placebo; per-sample allocation not given. Samples were taken on day 63 after the first vaccine or placebo injection. The TCR was taken from a person aged 18-65 years who received the Ad26.COV2.S COVID-19 vaccine or a placebo. V and J are TRBV5-1 and TRBJ2-3; D unresolved. The input for sequencing was peripheral blood, taken in a trial of Ad26.COV2.S vaccine versus placebo. CDR3: CASSRATSSTDTQYF. CDR3 bases: TGCGCCAGCAGCCGGGCGACTTCTAGCACAGATACGCAGTATTTT.